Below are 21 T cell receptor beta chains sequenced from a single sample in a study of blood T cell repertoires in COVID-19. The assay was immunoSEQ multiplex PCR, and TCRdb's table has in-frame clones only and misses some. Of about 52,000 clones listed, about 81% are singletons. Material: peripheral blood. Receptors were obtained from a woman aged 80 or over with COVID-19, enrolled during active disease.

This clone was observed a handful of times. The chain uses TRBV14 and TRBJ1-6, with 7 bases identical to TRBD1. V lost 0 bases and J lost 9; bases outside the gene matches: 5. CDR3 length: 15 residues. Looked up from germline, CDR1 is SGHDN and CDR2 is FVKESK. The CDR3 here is CASSQEGRGISPLHF. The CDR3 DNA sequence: TGTGCCAGCAGCCAAGAAGGCAGGGGGATTTCACCCCTCCACTTT. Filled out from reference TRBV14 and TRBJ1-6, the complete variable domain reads EAGVTQFPSHSVIEKGQTVTLRCDPISGHDNLYWYRRVMGKEIKFLLHFVKESKQDESGMPNNRFLAERTGGTYSTLKVQPAELEDSGVYFCASSQEGRGISPLHFGNGTRLTVT.

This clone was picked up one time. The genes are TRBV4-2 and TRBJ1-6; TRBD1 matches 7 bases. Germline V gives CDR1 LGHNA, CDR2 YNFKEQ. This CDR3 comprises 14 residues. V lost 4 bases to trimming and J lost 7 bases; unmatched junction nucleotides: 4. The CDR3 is CASSLETGNSPLHF. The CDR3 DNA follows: TGTGCCAGCAGCCTTGAGACAGGGAATTCACCCCTCCACTTT.

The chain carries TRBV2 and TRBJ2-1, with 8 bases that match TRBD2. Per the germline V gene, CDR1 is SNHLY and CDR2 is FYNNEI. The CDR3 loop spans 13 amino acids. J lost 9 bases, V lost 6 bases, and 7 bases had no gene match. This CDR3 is CASSGRASVEQFF. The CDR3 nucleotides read TGTGCCAGCAGCGGGAGGGCCTCGGTTGAGCAGTTCTTC.

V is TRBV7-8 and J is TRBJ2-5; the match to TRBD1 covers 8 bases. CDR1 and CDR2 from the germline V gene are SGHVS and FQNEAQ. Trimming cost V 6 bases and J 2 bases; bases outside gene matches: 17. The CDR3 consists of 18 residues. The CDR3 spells CASSPSRVPRGQQETQYF. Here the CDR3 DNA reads TGTGCCAGCAGTCCAAGTAGGGTCCCCAGGGGGCAACAAGAGACCCAGTACTTC.

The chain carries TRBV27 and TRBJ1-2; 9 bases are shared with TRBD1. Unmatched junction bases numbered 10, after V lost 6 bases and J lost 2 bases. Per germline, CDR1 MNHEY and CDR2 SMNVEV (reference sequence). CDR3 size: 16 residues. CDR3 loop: CASSTGTGTLNYGYTF. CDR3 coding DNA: TGTGCCAGCAGCACCGGGACAGGGACCCTCAACTATGGCTACACCTTC.

As DNA, the CDR3 is TGTGCCAGCAGCCTTAGTTCAGGCGAAGAGACCCAGTACTTC. Translated: CASSLSSGEETQYF. The chain has TRBV7-9 and TRBJ2-5; no clear D. The CDR3 length is 14 residues. Trimming cost V 5 bases and J 3 bases, with 13 bases left between them. Germline CDR1 and CDR2: SEHNR and FQNEAQ (reference sequence).

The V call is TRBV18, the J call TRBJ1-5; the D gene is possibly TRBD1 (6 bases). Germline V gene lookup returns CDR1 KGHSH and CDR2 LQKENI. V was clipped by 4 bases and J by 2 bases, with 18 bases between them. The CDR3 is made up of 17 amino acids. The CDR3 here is CASSRVNGGSGNQPQHF. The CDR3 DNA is TGTGCCAGCTCACGCGTCAATGGGGGCTCGGGCAATCAGCCCCAGCATTTT.

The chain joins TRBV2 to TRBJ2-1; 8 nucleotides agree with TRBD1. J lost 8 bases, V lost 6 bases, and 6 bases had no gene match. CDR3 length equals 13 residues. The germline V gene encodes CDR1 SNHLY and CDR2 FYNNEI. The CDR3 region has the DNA TGTGCCAGCAGGTCCCAGGGGGCCCATGAGCAGTTCTTC. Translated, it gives CASRSQGAHEQFF.

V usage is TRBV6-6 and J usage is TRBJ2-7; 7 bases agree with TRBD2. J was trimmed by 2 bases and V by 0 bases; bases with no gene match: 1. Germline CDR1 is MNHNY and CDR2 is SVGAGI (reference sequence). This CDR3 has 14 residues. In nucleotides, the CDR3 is TGTGCCAGCAGTTACTCGGGGGGGACCTACGAGCAGTACTTC. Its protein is CASSYSGGTYEQYF.

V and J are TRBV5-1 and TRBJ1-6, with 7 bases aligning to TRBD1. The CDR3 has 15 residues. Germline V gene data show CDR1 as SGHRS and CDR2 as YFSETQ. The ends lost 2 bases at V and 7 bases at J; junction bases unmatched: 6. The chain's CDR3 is CASSFQGVRNSPLHF. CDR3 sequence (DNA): TGCGCCAGCAGCTTTCAGGGGGTCCGGAATTCACCCCTCCACTTT.

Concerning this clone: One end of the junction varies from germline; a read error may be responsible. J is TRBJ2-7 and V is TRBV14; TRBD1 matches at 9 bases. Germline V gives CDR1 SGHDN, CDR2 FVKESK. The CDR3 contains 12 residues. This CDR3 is CASSRTGDEQYF. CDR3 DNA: TGTGCCAGCAGCAGGACAGGGGACGAGCAGTATTTC.

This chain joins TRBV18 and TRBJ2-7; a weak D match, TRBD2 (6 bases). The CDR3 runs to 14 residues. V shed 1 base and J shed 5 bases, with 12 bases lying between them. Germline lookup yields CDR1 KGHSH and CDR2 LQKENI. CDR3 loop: CASSPREASNEQYF. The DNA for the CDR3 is TGTGCCAGCTCACCACGGGAGGCAAGTAACGAGCAGTACTTC.

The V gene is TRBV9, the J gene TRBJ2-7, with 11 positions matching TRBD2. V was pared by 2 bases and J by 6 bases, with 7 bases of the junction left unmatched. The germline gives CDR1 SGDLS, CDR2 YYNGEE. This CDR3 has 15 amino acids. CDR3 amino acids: CASSVRAGTSGEQYF. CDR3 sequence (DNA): TGTGCCAGCAGCGTCCGAGCCGGGACTAGCGGCGAGCAGTACTTC. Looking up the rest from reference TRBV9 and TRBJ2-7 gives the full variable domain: DSGVTQTPKHLITATGQRVTLRCSPRSGDLSVYWYQQSLDQGLQFLIQYYNGEERAKGNILERFSAQQFPDLHSELNLSSLELGDSALYFCASSVRAGTSGEQYFGPGTRLTVT.

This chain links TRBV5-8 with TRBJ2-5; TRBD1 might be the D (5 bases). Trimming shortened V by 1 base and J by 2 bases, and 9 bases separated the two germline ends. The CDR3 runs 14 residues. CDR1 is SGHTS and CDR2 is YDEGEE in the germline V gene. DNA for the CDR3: TGTGCCAGCAGCTTGAGGGGCAAACAAGAGACCCAGTACTTC. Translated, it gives CASSLRGKQETQYF.

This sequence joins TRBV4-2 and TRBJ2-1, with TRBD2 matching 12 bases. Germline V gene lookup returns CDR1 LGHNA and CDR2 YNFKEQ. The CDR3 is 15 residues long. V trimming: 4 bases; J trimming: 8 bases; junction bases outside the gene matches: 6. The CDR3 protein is CASSPRTSGIYEQFF. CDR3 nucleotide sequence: TGTGCCAGCAGCCCCCGGACTAGCGGGATCTATGAGCAGTTCTTC.

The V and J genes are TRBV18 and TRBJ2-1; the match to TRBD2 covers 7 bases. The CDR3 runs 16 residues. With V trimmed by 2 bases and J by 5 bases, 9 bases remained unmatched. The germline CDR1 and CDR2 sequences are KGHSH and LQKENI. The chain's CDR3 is CASSPVAGVENNEQFF. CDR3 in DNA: TGTGCCAGCTCACCAGTGGCGGGAGTCGAGAACAATGAGCAGTTCTTC.

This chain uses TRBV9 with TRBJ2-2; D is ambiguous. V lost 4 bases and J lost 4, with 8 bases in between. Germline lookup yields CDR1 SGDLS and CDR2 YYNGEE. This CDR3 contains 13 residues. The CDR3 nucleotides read TGTGCCAGCAGCTATTACACCACCGGGGAGCTGTTTTTT. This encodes CASSYYTTGELFF.

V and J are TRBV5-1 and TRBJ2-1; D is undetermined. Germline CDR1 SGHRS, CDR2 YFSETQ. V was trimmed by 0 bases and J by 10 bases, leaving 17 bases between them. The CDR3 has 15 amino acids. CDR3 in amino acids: CASSLGGLEQLEQFF. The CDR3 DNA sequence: TGCGCCAGCAGCTTGGGTGGTCTAGAGCAGTTGGAGCAGTTCTTC.

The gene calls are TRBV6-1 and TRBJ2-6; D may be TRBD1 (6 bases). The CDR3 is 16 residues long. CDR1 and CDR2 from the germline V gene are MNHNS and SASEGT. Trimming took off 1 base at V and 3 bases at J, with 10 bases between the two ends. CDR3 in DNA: TGTGCCAGCAGTGAAGGAAGGGGGATTGGGGCCAACGTCCTGACTTTC. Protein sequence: CASSEGRGIGANVLTF.

The CDR3 DNA sequence: TGCAGCGTGGCCCGACAGGGGGAAAGTGAAAAACTGTTTTTT. Translated: CSVARQGESEKLFF. V usage is TRBV29-1 and J usage is TRBJ1-4; TRBD1 aligns across 9 bases. CDR1 SQVTM and CDR2 ANQGSEA come from the germline V gene. Trimming removed 6 bases from V and 7 bases from J; junction bases left unmatched: 9. The CDR3 has 14 residues. The full variable domain, its missing parts supplied by reference TRBV29-1 and TRBJ1-4, is SAVISQKPSRDICQRGTSLTIQCQVDSQVTMMFWYRQQPGQSLTLIATANQGSEATYESGFVIDKFPISRPNLTFSTLTVSNMSPEDSSIYLCSVARQGESEKLFFGSGTQLSVL.

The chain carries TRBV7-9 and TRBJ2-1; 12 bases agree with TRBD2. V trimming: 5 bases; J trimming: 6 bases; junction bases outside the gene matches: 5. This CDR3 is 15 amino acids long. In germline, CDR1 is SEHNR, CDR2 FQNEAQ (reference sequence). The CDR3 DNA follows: TGTGCCAGCAGCCCTCTAGCGGGAGGGCCCAATGAGCAGTTCTTC. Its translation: CASSPLAGGPNEQFF.